Shown below are 18 T cell receptor beta chains from a single sample sequenced in a study of blood T cell repertoires in COVID-19. Profiled with immunoSEQ multiplex PCR; TCRdb holds only in-frame clones, not every one. Found here are around 150,000 clones, approximately 84% of them singletons; the top ten hold 1.1%. Sequenced material: peripheral blood. These receptors came from a man aged 35 to 55 with acute or convalescent COVID-19.

The chain is built from TRBV29-1 and TRBJ1-2; 10 bases align to TRBD1. The CDR3 covers 11 residues. J lost 8 bases, V lost 7 bases, and 4 bases had no gene match. Germline loops: CDR1 SQVTM, CDR2 ANQGSEA. The CDR3: CSGQGAEGYTF. In DNA, the CDR3 is TGCAGCGGACAGGGGGCGGAGGGCTACACCTTC.

The V and J genes are TRBV6-4 and TRBJ1-2, with D hard to call. Looked up from germline, CDR1 is MRHNA and CDR2 is SNTAGT. Between the trimmed V and J ends, which lost 5 bases and 0 bases, there was a span of 10 bases. The CDR3 covers 14 residues. CDR3 amino acids: CASSPTSTNYGYTF. The CDR3, as DNA: TGTGCCAGCAGTCCAACAAGTACTAACTATGGCTACACCTTC.

V and J are TRBV20-1 and TRBJ1-4, with D hard to call. This CDR3 contains 11 residues. Trimming stripped 6 bases from V and 5 bases from J, with 7 bases between. The V gene's germline CDR1 is DFQATT and CDR2 SNEGSKA (reference sequence). CDR3 protein: CSAQLNEKLFF. The CDR3 DNA is TGCAGTGCCCAATTGAATGAAAAACTGTTTTTT.

The genes are TRBV7-3 and TRBJ2-4; 7 positions agree with TRBD1. The CDR3 covers 13 residues. The V gene end was trimmed by 5 bases and the J gene end by 5 bases; junction bases not matched to a gene: 3. Germline V gives CDR1 SGHTA, CDR2 FQGTGA. The DNA of the CDR3 is TGTGCCAGCAGCGAAGGGACAGAAAACATTCAGTACTTC. Protein product: CASSEGTENIQYF. The whole variable domain, remainder taken from reference TRBV7-3 and TRBJ2-4, is GAGVSQTPSNKVTEKGKYVELRCDPISGHTALYWYRQSLGQGPEFLIYFQGTGAADDSGLPNDRFFAVRPEGSVSTLKIQRTERGDSAVYLCASSEGTENIQYFGAGTRLSVL.

V is TRBV10-3 and J is TRBJ1-2, with 7 bases fitting TRBD1. CDR3 length equals 14 residues. J was trimmed by 8 bases and V by 7 bases; bases with no gene match: 13. Per the germline V gene, CDR1 is ENHRY and CDR2 is SYGVKD. In DNA form, the CDR3 reads TGTGCCATCAAGAAAACAGGGGAAGGCGTGGGCTACACCTTC. Residues: CAIKKTGEGVGYTF.

This rearrangement joins TRBV4-1 to TRBJ1-2; D may be TRBD1 (5 bases). V shed 0 bases and J shed 4 bases, with 12 bases lying between them. CDR1 and CDR2 (germline): MGHRA, YSYEKL. The CDR3 extends over 15 amino acids. The CDR3 loop reads CASSQEDGGFYGYTF. In DNA form, the CDR3 reads TGCGCCAGCAGCCAAGAGGACGGGGGTTTCTATGGCTACACCTTC.

The V gene is TRBV10-3, the J gene TRBJ1-1, with 7 nucleotides matching TRBD1. The V gene end was trimmed by 0 bases and the J gene end by 1 base; junction bases not matched to a gene: 2. CDR1 is ENHRY, CDR2 SYGVKD, per germline. There are 15 residues in the CDR3. The CDR3 nucleotides read TGTGCCATCAGTGAGTCCGACAGGGCGAACACTGAAGCTTTCTTT. Its protein is CAISESDRANTEAFF.

This clone was picked up a small number of times. V is TRBV7-9 and J is TRBJ2-1, with a possible D match to TRBD1 (5 bases). The CDR3 has 13 amino acids. V lost 4 bases to trimming and J lost 6 bases, with 10 bases between them. The germline gives CDR1 SEHNR, CDR2 FQNEAQ (reference sequence). The chain's CDR3 is CASSSGWGNEQFF. The CDR3 DNA reads as TGTGCCAGCAGCTCAGGGTGGGGCAATGAGCAGTTCTTC.

The J gene is TRBJ1-3, the V gene TRBV7-2; 8 bases agree with TRBD1. The CDR3 extends over 15 amino acids. Germline values: CDR1 SGHTA, CDR2 FQGNSA. V lost 1 base to trimming and J lost 2 bases; unmatched junction nucleotides: 1. CDR3 bases: TGTGCCAGCAGCTTAGACAGGGGGACTGGAAACACCATATATTTT. Translation: CASSLDRGTGNTIYF.

The chain employs TRBV19 and TRBJ2-5, with 7 bases lining up with TRBD2. Trimming at V came to 2 bases and at J to 0 bases, leaving 3 bases not matched to a gene. Germline assignment: CDR1 LNHDA and CDR2 SQIVND (reference sequence). The CDR3 runs to 15 residues. In DNA, the CDR3 is TGTGCCAGTAGTATAAGGGAGGGAAACCAAGAGACCCAGTACTTC. It specifies CASSIREGNQETQYF.

The chain uses TRBV9 and TRBJ2-1, with 9 bases identical to TRBD1. The trim removed 4 bases at V and 7 bases at J, leaving 6 bases unmatched. Germline V gives CDR1 SGDLS, CDR2 YYNGEE. CDR3 length equals 14 residues. As DNA, the CDR3 is TGTGCCAGCAGCATCCGGGACAGGGAGAATGAGCAGTTCTTC. Translation: CASSIRDRENEQFF.

The chain has TRBV2 and TRBJ1-4; a weak D match, TRBD1 (5 bases). The CDR3 extends over 14 amino acids. Trimming removed 10 bases at V and 7 bases at J, with 19 bases between. Germline V gene lookup returns CDR1 SNHLY and CDR2 FYNNEI. CDR3 sequence (DNA): TGTGCCACCGGACCCCAGGGCTTTGGTGAAAAACTGTTTTTT. It translates to CATGPQGFGEKLFF.

The DNA for the CDR3 is TGTGCCAGCAGCCCTCCGGGGAGGTCCTCTCAAGAGACCCAGTACTTC. This gives the protein CASSPPGRSSQETQYF. The chain uses TRBV7-8 and TRBJ2-5; perhaps TRBD2 as D (6 bases). The CDR3 consists of 16 residues. The V end was cut by 5 bases, the J end by 2 bases, with 18 bases between. Germline loops: CDR1 SGHVS, CDR2 FQNEAQ.

The chain carries TRBV7-3 and TRBJ2-5, with a weak D call TRBD2 (5 bases). V lost 5 bases to trimming and J lost 2 bases, with 15 bases between them. Germline V gene data show CDR1 as SGHTA and CDR2 as FQGTGA. The CDR3 runs to 15 residues. The DNA of the CDR3 is TGTGCCAGCAGCCCAAGGGCGGGTCCTCAAGAGACCCAGTACTTC. As protein: CASSPRAGPQETQYF.

J is TRBJ1-2 and V is TRBV12-5; D is uncertain. The germline V and J ends were trimmed by 1 base and 6 bases, with 12 bases remaining between them. This CDR3 is 14 amino acids long. Per the germline V gene, CDR1 is LGHNT and CDR2 is FRNRAP. The CDR3 region has the DNA TGTGCTAGTGGTTTGGCCTCCGACATCGATGGCTACACCTTC. This translates into CASGLASDIDGYTF.

The chain has TRBV18 and TRBJ1-1, with 8 bases lining up with TRBD1. Germline trimming cut 8 bases from V and 5 bases from J; bases unmatched to any gene: 10. Germline V gene sequence: CDR1 KGHSH, CDR2 LQKENI. This CDR3 comprises 14 residues. CDR3 sequence reads: CASTVQGARTEAFF. The CDR3 nucleotides are TGTGCCAGCACCGTGCAGGGGGCTCGTACTGAAGCTTTCTTT.

The V and J genes are TRBV12-3 or TRBV12-4 and TRBJ1-4; no reliable D call. This CDR3 has 13 amino acids. The V end was cut by 6 bases, the J end by 5 bases, with 10 bases between. CDR3 sequence: CASRKTVNEKLFF. In DNA form, the CDR3 reads TGTGCCAGCAGAAAAACAGTGAATGAAAAACTGTTTTTT.

The chain uses TRBV28 and TRBJ1-2, with D unclear. Germline V gene sequence: CDR1 MDHEN, CDR2 SYDVKM. The V and J ends lost 6 bases and 4 bases respectively, with 15 bases between them. CDR3 length: 14 residues. The DNA for the CDR3 is TGTGCCAGCAGGTCCCCGAGGGAGGGCTATGGCTACACCTTC. As protein: CASRSPREGYGYTF.